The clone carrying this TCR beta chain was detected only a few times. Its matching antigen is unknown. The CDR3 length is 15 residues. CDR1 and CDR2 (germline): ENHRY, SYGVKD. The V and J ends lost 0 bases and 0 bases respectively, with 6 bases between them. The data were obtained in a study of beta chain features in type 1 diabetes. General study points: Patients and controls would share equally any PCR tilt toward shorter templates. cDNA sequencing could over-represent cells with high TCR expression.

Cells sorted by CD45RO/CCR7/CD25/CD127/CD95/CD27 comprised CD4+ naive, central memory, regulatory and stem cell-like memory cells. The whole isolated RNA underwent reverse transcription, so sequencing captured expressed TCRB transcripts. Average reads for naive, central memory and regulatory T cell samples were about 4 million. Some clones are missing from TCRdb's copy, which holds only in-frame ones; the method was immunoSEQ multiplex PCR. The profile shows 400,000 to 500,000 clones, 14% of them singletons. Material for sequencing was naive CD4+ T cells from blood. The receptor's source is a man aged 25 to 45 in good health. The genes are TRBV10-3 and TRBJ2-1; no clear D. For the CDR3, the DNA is TGTGCCATCAGTGAGTCAATGAGCTCCTACAATGAGCAGTTCTTC. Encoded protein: CAISESMSSYNEQFF.